This TCR beta chain was sequenced in a study of OX40 agonist ivuxolimab in advanced cancers. Study-wide results and limits: Expanded clones were, on average, more numerous in CD8+ T cells than in CD4+. Among the lowest peripheral clonal expansion occurred in 0.1-3.0 mg/kg partial responders. Circulating CD4+ and CD8+ T cells showed clonal expansion by week 6 at 0.1 to 3.0 mg/kg. A proportion of nonresponders additionally exhibited low normalized T-cell clonal expansion.

This clone showed up just once. The antigen is undetermined. Measured with immunoSEQ multiplex PCR; TCRdb has only the in-frame clones, and not every one. The data show around 26,000 clones, around nine tenths seen once. There are 14 residues in the CDR3. With 6 bases removed from V and 1 base from J, the gap between germline ends came to 10 bases. From germline, CDR1 is MNHEY and CDR2 SVGAGI. This TCR came from an adult with an advanced solid tumor such as melanoma, head and neck, liver or kidney cancer. V and J are TRBV6-5 and TRBJ1-5; perhaps TRBD1 as D (6 bases). The material sequenced was CD4+ or CD8+ T cells sorted from blood, taken in a trial of the OX40 agonist ivuxolimab. The CDR3 region is CASRQGQSNQPQHF. CDR3 DNA sequence: TGTGCCAGCAGACAGGGACAAAGCAATCAGCCCCAGCATTTT.